This TCR beta chain was sequenced in a study of blood T cell repertoires in COVID-19. Whole-study context: Acute and convalescent COVID-19 samples came from the United States, Italy and Spain. PBMCs, B-cell-depleted T cells, or T cells were the source of the cDNA or gDNA that made up the material.

Germline trimming cut 0 bases from V and 5 bases from J; bases unmatched to any gene: 7. The CDR3 extends over 15 amino acids. Germline V CDR1 and CDR2: SQVTM, ANQGSEA. Authors' methods: Nucleated cell counts were estimated from reference gene primer amplification. Generated by immunoSEQ multiplex PCR, the TCRdb table keeps only in-frame clones and is missing some. V, J and clone size reflect that table, while D and trimming were determined from the DNA. Of 120,000 to 150,000 clones in the sample, approximately 88% were seen once. Sequenced material: peripheral blood. The chain couples TRBV29-1 to TRBJ1-3, with 7 bases that match TRBD1. The TCR sequence derives from a human donor in a cohort sampled during active COVID-19. The CDR3 sequence: CSVEDLETGRNTIYF. The CDR3 DNA sequence: TGCAGCGTTGAAGATCTGGAGACAGGGCGAAACACCATATATTTT.